This T cell receptor beta chain was profiled in a study of identical twins. MiXCR, applied by TCRdb to the 5' RACE reads, yields one record per CDR3 protein. This sample has a few hundred thousand distinct CDR3 sequences, with more than 9% found just once. Germline trimming cut 6 bases from V and 4 bases from J; bases unmatched to any gene: 9. This CDR3 is built from 15 residues. The germline V gene has CDR1 MNHNS and CDR2 SASEGT. This sample was also put to use in a study of yellow fever vaccine responses in identical twins.

The specimen sequenced was PBMCs. The rearrangement links TRBV6-1 to TRBJ2-1; TRBD1 matches at 7 bases. The receptor was isolated from a woman younger than 30 in good health. The DNA for the CDR3 is TGTGCCAGCAGCTCGGACAGGACGTCTTACAATGAGCAGTTCTTC. Encoded protein: CASSSDRTSYNEQFF.